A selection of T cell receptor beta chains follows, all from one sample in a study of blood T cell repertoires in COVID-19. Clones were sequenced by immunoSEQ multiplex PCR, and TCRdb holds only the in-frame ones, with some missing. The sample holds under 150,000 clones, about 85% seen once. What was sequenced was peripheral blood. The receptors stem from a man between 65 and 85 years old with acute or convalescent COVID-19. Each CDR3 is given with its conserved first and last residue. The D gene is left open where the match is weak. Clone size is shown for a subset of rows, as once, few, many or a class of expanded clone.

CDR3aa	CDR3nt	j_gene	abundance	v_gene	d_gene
CAARGSSGGQETQYF	TGTGCCGCCAGAGGTTCTAGCGGGGGTCAAGAGACCCAGTACTTC	TRBJ2-5	once	TRBV6-5	TRBD2
CASSSPGFAKNIQYF	TGTGCTAGCAGCTCCCCAGGTTTTGCCAAAAACATTCAGTACTTC	TRBJ2-4	.	TRBV7-7	.
CASSLWAGRDTEAFF	TGTGCCAGCAGCTTATGGGCGGGGCGAGACACTGAAGCTTTCTTT	TRBJ1-1	.	TRBV11-2	.
CASSLLGQGGTYEQYF	TGTGCCAGCAGTTTGTTGGGACAGGGGGGGACCTACGAGCAGTACTTC	TRBJ2-7	few	TRBV28	TRBD1
CASSPQRSGGLSTDTQYF	TGTGCCAGCTCACCACAACGGAGCGGGGGTCTAAGCACAGATACGCAGTATTTT	TRBJ2-3	.	TRBV18	TRBD2
CASSLNRESATEAFF	TGCGCCAGCAGCTTAAACAGGGAGTCGGCCACTGAAGCTTTCTTT	TRBJ1-1	.	TRBV5-1	.
CASSQGGTGERPQHF	TGCGCCAGCAGCCAGGGGGGGACAGGGGAACGTCCCCAGCATTTT	TRBJ1-5	.	TRBV4-1	TRBD1
CASSKQGALGNTIYF	TGTGCCAGCAGCAAACAGGGGGCGCTTGGAAACACCATATATTTT	TRBJ1-3	.	TRBV6-5	TRBD1
CASSFPLVSRQETQYF	TGTGCCAGCAGTTTCCCTTTAGTTTCGCGCCAAGAGACCCAGTACTTC	TRBJ2-5	.	TRBV7-9	.
CAISRENYGYTF	TGTGCCATCAGCCGGGAAAACTATGGCTACACCTTC	TRBJ1-2	.	TRBV10-3	.
CASSVGRSSGADTQYF	TGTGCCAGCAGCGTTGGTAGGTCTAGCGGGGCGGATACGCAGTATTTT	TRBJ2-3	.	TRBV9	TRBD2
CASSLQGGHTEAFF	TGTGCCAGCAGCCTCCAAGGAGGACACACTGAAGCTTTCTTT	TRBJ1-1	.	TRBV5-4	.
CASSRNRGLGNTEAFF	TGCGCCAGCAGCCGAAATAGAGGTCTAGGGAACACTGAAGCTTTCTTT	TRBJ1-1	.	TRBV4-1	.
CASSLGTGTYEQYF	TGTGCTAGCAGCTTAGGGACAGGGACTTACGAGCAGTACTTC	TRBJ2-7	.	TRBV7-7	TRBD1
CASSPTGREQYF	TGTGCCAGCAGCCCGACAGGGCGCGAGCAGTACTTC	TRBJ2-7	.	TRBV7-8	TRBD1
CASSWTGGKGNTIYF	TGTGCCAGCAGTTGGACGGGGGGCAAAGGAAACACCATATATTTT	TRBJ1-3	.	TRBV6-5	.
CASSVLGQGMKEAFF	TGTGCCAGCAGCGTACTTGGCCAGGGGATGAAAGAAGCTTTCTTT	TRBJ1-1	.	TRBV9	.